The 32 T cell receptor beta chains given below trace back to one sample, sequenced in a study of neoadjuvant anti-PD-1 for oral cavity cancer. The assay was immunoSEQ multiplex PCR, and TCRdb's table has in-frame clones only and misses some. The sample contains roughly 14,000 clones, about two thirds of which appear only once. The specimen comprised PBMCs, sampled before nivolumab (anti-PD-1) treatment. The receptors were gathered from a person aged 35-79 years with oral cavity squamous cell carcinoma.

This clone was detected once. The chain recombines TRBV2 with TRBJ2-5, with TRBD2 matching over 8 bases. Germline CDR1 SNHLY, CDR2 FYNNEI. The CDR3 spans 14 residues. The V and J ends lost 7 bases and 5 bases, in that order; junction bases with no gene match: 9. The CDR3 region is CASNGQRGLETQYF. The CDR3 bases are TGTGCCAGCAACGGCCAGCGGGGGTTGGAGACCCAGTACTTC.

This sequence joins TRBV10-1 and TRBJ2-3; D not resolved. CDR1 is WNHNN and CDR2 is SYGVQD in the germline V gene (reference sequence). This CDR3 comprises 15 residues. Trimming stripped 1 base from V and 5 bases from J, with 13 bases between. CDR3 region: CASSEFAARVDTQYF. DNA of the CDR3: TGCGCCAGCAGTGAGTTTGCGGCCCGGGTAGATACGCAGTATTTT.

The CDR3 sequence: CASSRSSYEQYF. The CDR3 bases are TGTGCCAGCAGCCGAAGCTCCTACGAGCAGTACTTC. V is TRBV2 and J is TRBJ2-7; D gene ambiguous. Trimming removed 6 bases at V and 0 bases at J, with 6 bases between. The CDR3 has 12 residues. Germline CDR1 reads SNHLY; CDR2 reads FYNNEI.

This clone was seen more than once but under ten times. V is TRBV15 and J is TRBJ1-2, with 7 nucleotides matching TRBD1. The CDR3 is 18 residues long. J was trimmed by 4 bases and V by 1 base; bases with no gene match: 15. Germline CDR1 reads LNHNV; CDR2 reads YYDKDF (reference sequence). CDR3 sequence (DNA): TGTGCCACCAGCAGAGGGACGATTACAGGGGTTGGGAGCTATGGCTACACCTTC. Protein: CATSRGTITGVGSYGYTF.

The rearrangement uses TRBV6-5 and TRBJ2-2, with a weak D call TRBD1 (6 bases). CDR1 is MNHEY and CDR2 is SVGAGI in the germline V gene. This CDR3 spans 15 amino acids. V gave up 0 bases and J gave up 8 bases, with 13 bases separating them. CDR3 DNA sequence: TGTGCCAGCAGTTACTCACTACAGGGTCGTGGGGAGCTGTTTTTT. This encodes CASSYSLQGRGELFF.

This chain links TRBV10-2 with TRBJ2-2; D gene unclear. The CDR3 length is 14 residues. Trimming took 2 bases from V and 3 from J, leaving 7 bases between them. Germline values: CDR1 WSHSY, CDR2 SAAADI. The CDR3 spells CASSEDLYTGELFF. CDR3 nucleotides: TGCGCCAGCAGTGAGGACCTATACACCGGGGAGCTGTTTTTT.

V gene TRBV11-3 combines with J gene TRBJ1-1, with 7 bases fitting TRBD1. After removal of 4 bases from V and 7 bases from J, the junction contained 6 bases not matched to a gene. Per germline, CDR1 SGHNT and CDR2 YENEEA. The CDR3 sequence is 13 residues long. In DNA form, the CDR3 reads TGTGCCAGCAGCTCGACAGGGCGCGGTGAAGCTTTCTTT. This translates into CASSSTGRGEAFF.

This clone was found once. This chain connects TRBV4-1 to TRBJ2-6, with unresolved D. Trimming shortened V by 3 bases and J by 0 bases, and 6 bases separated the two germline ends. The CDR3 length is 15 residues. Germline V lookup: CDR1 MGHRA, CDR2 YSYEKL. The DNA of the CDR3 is TGCGCCAGCAGCCAGGTAGACTCTGGGGCCAACGTCCTGACTTTC. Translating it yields CASSQVDSGANVLTF.

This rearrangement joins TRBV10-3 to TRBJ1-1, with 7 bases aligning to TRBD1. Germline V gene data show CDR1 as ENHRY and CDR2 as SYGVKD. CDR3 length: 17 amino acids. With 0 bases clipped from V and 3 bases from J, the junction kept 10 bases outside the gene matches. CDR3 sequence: CAISESKGRGPYTEAFF. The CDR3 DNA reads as TGTGCCATCAGTGAGTCGAAAGGGAGGGGGCCTTACACTGAAGCTTTCTTT.

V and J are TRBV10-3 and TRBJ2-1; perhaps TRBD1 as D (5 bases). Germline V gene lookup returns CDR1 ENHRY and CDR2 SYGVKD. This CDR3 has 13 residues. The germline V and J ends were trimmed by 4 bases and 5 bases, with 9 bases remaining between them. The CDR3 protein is CAISGKGDNEQFF. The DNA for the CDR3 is TGTGCCATCAGTGGAAAAGGGGACAATGAGCAGTTCTTC.

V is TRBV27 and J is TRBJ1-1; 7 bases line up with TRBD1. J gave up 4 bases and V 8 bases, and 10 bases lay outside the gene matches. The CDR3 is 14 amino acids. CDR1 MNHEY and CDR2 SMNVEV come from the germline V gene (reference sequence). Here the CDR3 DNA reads TGTGCCAGCGGCCGACAGGGTACGAGCACTGAAGCTTTCTTT. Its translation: CASGRQGTSTEAFF.

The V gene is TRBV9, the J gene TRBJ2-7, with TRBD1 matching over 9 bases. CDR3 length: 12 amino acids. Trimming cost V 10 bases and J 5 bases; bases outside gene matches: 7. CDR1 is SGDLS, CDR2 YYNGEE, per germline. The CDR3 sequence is CAGGDRVNEQYF. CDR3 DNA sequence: TGTGCCGGGGGGGACAGGGTCAACGAGCAGTACTTC.

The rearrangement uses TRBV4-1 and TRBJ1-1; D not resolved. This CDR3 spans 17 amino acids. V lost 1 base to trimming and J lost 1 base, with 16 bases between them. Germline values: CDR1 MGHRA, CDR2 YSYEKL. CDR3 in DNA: TGCGCCAGCAGCCAAGTGCACCCACGAACTCCGAACACTGAAGCTTTCTTT. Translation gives CASSQVHPRTPNTEAFF.

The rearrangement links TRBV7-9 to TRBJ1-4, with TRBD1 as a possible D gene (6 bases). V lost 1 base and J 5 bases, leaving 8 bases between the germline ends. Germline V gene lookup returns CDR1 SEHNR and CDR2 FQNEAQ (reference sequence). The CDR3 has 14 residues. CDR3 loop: CASSLGQANEKLFF. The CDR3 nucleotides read TGTGCCAGCAGCTTAGGACAGGCGAATGAAAAACTGTTTTTT.

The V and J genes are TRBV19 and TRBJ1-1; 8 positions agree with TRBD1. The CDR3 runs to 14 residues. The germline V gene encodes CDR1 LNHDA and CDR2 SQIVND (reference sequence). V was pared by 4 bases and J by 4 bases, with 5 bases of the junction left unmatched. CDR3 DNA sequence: TGTGCCAGTAGTACCGGACAGGGAGGCACTGAAGCTTTCTTT. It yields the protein CASSTGQGGTEAFF.

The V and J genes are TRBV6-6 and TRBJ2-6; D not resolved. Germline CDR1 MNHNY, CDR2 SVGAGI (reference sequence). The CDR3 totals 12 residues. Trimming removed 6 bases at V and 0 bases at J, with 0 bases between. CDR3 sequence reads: CASSSGANVLTF. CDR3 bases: TGTGCCAGCAGCTCTGGGGCCAACGTCCTGACTTTC.

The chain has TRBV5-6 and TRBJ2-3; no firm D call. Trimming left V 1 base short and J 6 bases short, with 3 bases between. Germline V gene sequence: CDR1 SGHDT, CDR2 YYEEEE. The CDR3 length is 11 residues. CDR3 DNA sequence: TGTGCCAGCAGCTTGATGGATACGCAGTATTTT. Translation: CASSLMDTQYF.

CDR3 coding DNA: TGTGCCAGCAGGAACAGACAGGGGAACACTGAAGCTTTCTTT. Protein product: CASRNRQGNTEAFF. The chain is built from TRBV7-9 and TRBJ1-1, with 7 bases that match TRBD1. The CDR3 is made up of 14 amino acids. Trimming at V came to 6 bases and at J to 1 base, leaving 5 bases not matched to a gene. The germline CDR1 and CDR2 sequences are SEHNR and FQNEAQ (reference sequence).

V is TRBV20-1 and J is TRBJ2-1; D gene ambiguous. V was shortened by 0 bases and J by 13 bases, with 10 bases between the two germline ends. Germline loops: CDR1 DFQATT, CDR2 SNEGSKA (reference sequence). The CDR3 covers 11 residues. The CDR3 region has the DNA TGCAGTGCTAGAGATCAGACTCAACAGTTCTTC. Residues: CSARDQTQQFF.

The CDR3 here is CASSLGRVFDTEAFF. CDR3 DNA: TGTGCCAGCAGTCTAGGACGCGTTTTTGACACTGAAGCTTTCTTT. The J gene is TRBJ1-1, the V gene TRBV6-5, with no clear D. Germline V lookup: CDR1 MNHEY, CDR2 SVGAGI. CDR3 length: 15 amino acids. Trimming took 5 bases from V and 3 from J, leaving 16 bases between them.

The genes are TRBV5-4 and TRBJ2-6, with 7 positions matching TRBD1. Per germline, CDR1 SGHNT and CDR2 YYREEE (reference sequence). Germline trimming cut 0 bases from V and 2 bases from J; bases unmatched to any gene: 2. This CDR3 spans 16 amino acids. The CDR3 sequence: CASSLVQGAGANVLTF. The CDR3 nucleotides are TGTGCCAGCAGCTTGGTTCAGGGGGCTGGGGCCAACGTCCTGACTTTC.

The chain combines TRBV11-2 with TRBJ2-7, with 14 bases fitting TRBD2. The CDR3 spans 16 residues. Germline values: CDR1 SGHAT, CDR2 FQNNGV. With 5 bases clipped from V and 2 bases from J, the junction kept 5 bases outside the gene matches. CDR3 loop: CASSQRLAGGPYEQYF. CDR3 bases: TGTGCCAGCAGCCAGAGACTAGCGGGAGGGCCCTACGAGCAGTACTTC.

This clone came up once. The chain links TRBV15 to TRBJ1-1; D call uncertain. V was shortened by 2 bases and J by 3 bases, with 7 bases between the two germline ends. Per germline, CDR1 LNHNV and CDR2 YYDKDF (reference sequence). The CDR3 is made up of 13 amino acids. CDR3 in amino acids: CATSRQSYTEAFF. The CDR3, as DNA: TGTGCCACCAGCAGACAGAGCTACACTGAAGCTTTCTTT.

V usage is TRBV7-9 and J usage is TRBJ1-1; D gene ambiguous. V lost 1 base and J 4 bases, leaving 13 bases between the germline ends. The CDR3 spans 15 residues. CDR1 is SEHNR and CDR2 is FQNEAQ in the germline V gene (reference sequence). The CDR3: CASSLEGSSGTEAFF. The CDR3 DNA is TGTGCCAGCAGCTTAGAGGGCAGCTCCGGCACTGAAGCTTTCTTT. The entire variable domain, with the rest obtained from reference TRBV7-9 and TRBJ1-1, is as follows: DTGVSQNPRHKITKRGQNVTFRCDPISEHNRLYWYRQTLGQGPEFLTYFQNEAQLEKSRLLSDRFSAERPKGSFSTLEIQRTEQGDSAMYLCASSLEGSSGTEAFFGQGTRLTVV.

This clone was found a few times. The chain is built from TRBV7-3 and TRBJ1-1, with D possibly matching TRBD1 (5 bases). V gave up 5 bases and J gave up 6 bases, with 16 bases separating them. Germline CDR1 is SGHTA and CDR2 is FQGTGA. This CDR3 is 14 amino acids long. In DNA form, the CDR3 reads TGTGCCAGCAGCGTAGATACAGGACACCCTGAAGCTTTCTTT. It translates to CASSVDTGHPEAFF.

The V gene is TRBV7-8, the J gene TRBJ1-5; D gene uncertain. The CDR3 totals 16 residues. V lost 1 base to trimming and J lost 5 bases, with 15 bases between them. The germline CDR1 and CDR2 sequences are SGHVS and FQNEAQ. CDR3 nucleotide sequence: TGTGCCAGCAGCTTAGAAGGCCACGCTGGGTATCAGCCCCAGCATTTT. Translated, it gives CASSLEGHAGYQPQHF.

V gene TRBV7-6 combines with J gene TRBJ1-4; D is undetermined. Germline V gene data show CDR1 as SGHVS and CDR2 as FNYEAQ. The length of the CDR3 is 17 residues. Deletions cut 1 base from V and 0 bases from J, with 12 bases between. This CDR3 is CASSLGVVGSTNEKLFF. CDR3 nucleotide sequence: TGTGCCAGCAGCTTAGGGGTGGTCGGGTCAACTAATGAAAAACTGTTTTTT. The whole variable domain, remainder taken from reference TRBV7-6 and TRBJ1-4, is GAGVSQSPRYKVTKRGQDVALRCDPISGHVSLYWYRQALGQGPEFLTYFNYEAQQDKSGLPNDRFSAERPEGSISTLTIQRTEQRDSAMYRCASSLGVVGSTNEKLFFGSGTQLSVL.

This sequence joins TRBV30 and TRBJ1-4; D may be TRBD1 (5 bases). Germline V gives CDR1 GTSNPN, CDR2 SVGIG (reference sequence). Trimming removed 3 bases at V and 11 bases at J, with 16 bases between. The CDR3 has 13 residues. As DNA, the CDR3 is TGTGCCTGGAGCATAAAAGGGGCGGTGAAACTGTTTTTT. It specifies CAWSIKGAVKLFF.

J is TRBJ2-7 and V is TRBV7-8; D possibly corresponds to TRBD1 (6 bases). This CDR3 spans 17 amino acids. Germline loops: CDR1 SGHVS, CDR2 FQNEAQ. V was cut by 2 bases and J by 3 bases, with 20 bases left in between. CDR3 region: CASSLQAGTQGGYEQYF. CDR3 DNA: TGTGCCAGCAGCTTACAAGCCGGGACCCAAGGGGGCTACGAGCAGTACTTC.

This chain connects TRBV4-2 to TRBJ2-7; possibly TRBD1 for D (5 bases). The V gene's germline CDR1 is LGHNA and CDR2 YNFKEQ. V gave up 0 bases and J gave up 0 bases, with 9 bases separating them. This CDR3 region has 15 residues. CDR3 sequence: CASSQDPDTSYEQYF. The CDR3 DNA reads TGTGCCAGCAGCCAAGACCCGGACACCTCCTACGAGCAGTACTTC.

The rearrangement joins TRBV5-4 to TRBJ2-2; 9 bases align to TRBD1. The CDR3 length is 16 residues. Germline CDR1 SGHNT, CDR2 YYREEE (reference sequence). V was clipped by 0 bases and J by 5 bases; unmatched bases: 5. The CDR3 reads CASSLAGQGRTGELFF. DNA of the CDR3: TGTGCCAGCAGCTTGGCGGGACAGGGCCGTACCGGGGAGCTGTTTTTT.

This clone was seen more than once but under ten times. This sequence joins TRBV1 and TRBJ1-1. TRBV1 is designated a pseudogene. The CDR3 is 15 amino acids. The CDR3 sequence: CTSSQTEDSNTEAFF. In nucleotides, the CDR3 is TGCACCAGCAGCCAAACCGAGGATTCAAACACTGAAGCTTTCTTT.